Listed below are T cell receptor beta chains from one sample, sequenced in a study of graft-versus-host responses after intestinal transplantation. Sequencing used immunoSEQ multiplex PCR; TCRdb keeps in-frame clones, though not all of them. The table lists just under 20,000 clones, around 72% of them singletons. The sequencing here drew on ileum tissue, taken around 20 days after intestinal transplant. Source of these receptors: a human patient who received an intestinal transplant, so some T cells may come from the graft donor. Each CDR3 is given with its conserved first and last residue. D genes are given only for firm matches. A clone size is listed for some rows: how often the clone was seen (once, few, many), or a class if it is expanded.

CDR3 length: 13; clone size: few; D gene: TRBD1; V gene: TRBV27; J gene: TRBJ1-5; CDR3 DNA: TGTGCCAGCAGTTGGGGACAGCTACAGCCCCAGCATTTT; CDR3 protein: CASSWGQLQPQHF
CDR3 length: 14; clone size: once; D gene: -; V gene: TRBV30; J gene: TRBJ2-6; CDR3 DNA: TGTGCCTGGAGTCAGTTCTCTGGGGCCAACGTCCTGACTTTC; CDR3 protein: CAWSQFSGANVLTF
CDR3 length: 14; clone size: few; D gene: TRBD1; V gene: TRBV5-1; J gene: TRBJ2-4; CDR3 DNA: TGCGCCAGCAGCGGGTGGACAGGGGAAAACATTCAGTACTTC; CDR3 protein: CASSGWTGENIQYF
CDR3 length: 14; clone size: -; D gene: -; V gene: TRBV6-1; J gene: TRBJ1-2; CDR3 DNA: TGTGCCAGCAGCCCAGCGGGGGGCGGCTATGGCTACACCTTC; CDR3 protein: CASSPAGGGYGYTF
CDR3 length: 13; clone size: -; D gene: -; V gene: TRBV5-6; J gene: TRBJ1-2; CDR3 DNA: TGTGCCAGCAGCTTGGGACTTGGGTATGGCTACACCTTC; CDR3 protein: CASSLGLGYGYTF
CDR3 length: 16; clone size: -; D gene: -; V gene: TRBV27; J gene: TRBJ2-1; CDR3 DNA: TGTGCCAGCAGTTTGGGAGCTCCGGGACTTAACAATGAGCAGTTCTTC; CDR3 protein: CASSLGAPGLNNEQFF
CDR3 length: 12; clone size: -; D gene: -; V gene: TRBV21-1; J gene: TRBJ2-2; CDR3 DNA: TGTACCAGCAGCACTCTCACCGGGGAGCTGTTTTTT; CDR3 protein: CTSSTLTGELFF
CDR3 length: 14; clone size: once; D gene: -; V gene: TRBV7-9; J gene: TRBJ2-1; CDR3 DNA: TGTGCCAGCAGCCCAAGCGGGCACTACAATGAGCAGTTCTTC; CDR3 protein: CASSPSGHYNEQFF
CDR3 length: 16; clone size: -; D gene: TRBD1; V gene: TRBV5-1; J gene: TRBJ2-1; CDR3 DNA: TGCGCCAGCAGCTTGGATCCCGGGACAGATTACAATGAGCAGTTCTTC; CDR3 protein: CASSLDPGTDYNEQFF
CDR3 length: 14; clone size: -; D gene: -; V gene: TRBV19; J gene: TRBJ1-2; CDR3 DNA: TGTGCCAGTAGTATCCACGGGGGAGTCTATGGCTACACCTTC; CDR3 protein: CASSIHGGVYGYTF
CDR3 length: 14; clone size: few; D gene: -; V gene: TRBV6-1; J gene: TRBJ1-5; CDR3 DNA: TGTGCCAGCAGTGAGGGGCCAGGCAATCAGCCCCAGCATTTT; CDR3 protein: CASSEGPGNQPQHF
CDR3 length: 13; clone size: once; D gene: -; V gene: TRBV27; J gene: TRBJ1-1; CDR3 DNA: TGTGCCAGCAGTTTACAGGGTTTCACTGAAGCTTTCTTT; CDR3 protein: CASSLQGFTEAFF
CDR3 length: 13; clone size: once; D gene: -; V gene: TRBV5-1; J gene: TRBJ1-2; CDR3 DNA: TGCGCCAGCAGCTTGGCCACCGGCTATGGCTACACCTTC; CDR3 protein: CASSLATGYGYTF
CDR3 length: 14; clone size: once; D gene: -; V gene: TRBV2; J gene: TRBJ1-1; CDR3 DNA: TGTGCCAGCACAATGAGGTTGATGAACACTGAAGCTTTCTTT; CDR3 protein: CASTMRLMNTEAFF
CDR3 length: 14; clone size: once; D gene: TRBD2; V gene: TRBV7-2; J gene: TRBJ2-7; CDR3 DNA: TGTGCCAGCAGCTTAGCTAGCGGGTCCTACGAGCAGTACTTC; CDR3 protein: CASSLASGSYEQYF
CDR3 length: 22; clone size: once; D gene: -; V gene: TRBV5-1; J gene: TRBJ2-2; CDR3 DNA: TGCGCCAGCAGCTTGGCGACGTGGTTTCTAGAAACCGACTCTCCCAACACCGGGGAGCTGTTTTTT; CDR3 protein: CASSLATWFLETDSPNTGELFF
CDR3 length: 15; clone size: few; D gene: TRBD2; V gene: TRBV6-1; J gene: TRBJ2-7; CDR3 DNA: TGTGCCAGCAGTGAAGGCGGGACTAGTATCTACGAGCAGTACTTC; CDR3 protein: CASSEGGTSIYEQYF
CDR3 length: 16; clone size: -; D gene: -; V gene: TRBV10-3; J gene: TRBJ2-2; CDR3 DNA: TGTGCCATCAGTACCAGGGGGGCTGCTGGTACCGGGGAGCTGTTTTTT; CDR3 protein: CAISTRGAAGTGELFF
CDR3 length: 18; clone size: -; D gene: TRBD2; V gene: TRBV5-1; J gene: TRBJ2-1; CDR3 DNA: TGCGCCAGCAGCTTGGATAGCGGGGGCACAGAAACCTACAATGAGCAGTTCTTC; CDR3 protein: CASSLDSGGTETYNEQFF
CDR3 length: 12; clone size: -; D gene: -; V gene: TRBV9; J gene: TRBJ2-5; CDR3 DNA: TGTGCCAGCGGGGACTCTCAAGAGACCCAGTACTTC; CDR3 protein: CASGDSQETQYF
CDR3 length: 13; clone size: -; D gene: -; V gene: TRBV5-5; J gene: TRBJ2-7; CDR3 DNA: TGTGCCAGCAGCTTCACAGAAACCTACGAGCAGTACTTC; CDR3 protein: CASSFTETYEQYF
CDR3 length: 15; clone size: -; D gene: TRBD2; V gene: TRBV7-6; J gene: TRBJ2-3; CDR3 DNA: TGTGCCAGCAGCTTAACGGGAGGGCTGTTAGATACGCAGTATTTT; CDR3 protein: CASSLTGGLLDTQYF
CDR3 length: 12; clone size: -; D gene: TRBD1; V gene: TRBV27; J gene: TRBJ1-2; CDR3 DNA: TGTGCCAGATATCACAGGGGCTATGGCTACACCTTC; CDR3 protein: CARYHRGYGYTF
CDR3 length: 15; clone size: medium-sized; D gene: -; V gene: TRBV4-2; J gene: TRBJ2-1; CDR3 DNA: TGTGCCAGCAGCCAAGAACTACAGGCCTACAATGAGCAGTTCTTC; CDR3 protein: CASSQELQAYNEQFF
CDR3 length: 17; clone size: -; D gene: TRBD2; V gene: TRBV30; J gene: TRBJ2-1; CDR3 DNA: TGTGCCTGGAGTGTAGGGGTCGGGCTAGCGGGATTCAATGAGCAGTTCTTC; CDR3 protein: CAWSVGVGLAGFNEQFF
CDR3 length: 15; clone size: -; D gene: -; V gene: TRBV30; J gene: TRBJ1-5; CDR3 DNA: TGTGCCTGGGGCTTAGGGGGTACAAGCAATCAGCCCCAGCATTTT; CDR3 protein: CAWGLGGTSNQPQHF
CDR3 length: 14; clone size: -; D gene: TRBD2; V gene: TRBV29-1; J gene: TRBJ2-7; CDR3 DNA: TGCAGCGTTGGCCCCGCGGGGGTCTCCTACGAGCAGTACTTC; CDR3 protein: CSVGPAGVSYEQYF
CDR3 length: 14; clone size: -; D gene: -; V gene: TRBV12-5; J gene: TRBJ2-2; CDR3 DNA: TGTGCTAGTGGTTTATTAGCGGTCACCGGGGAGCTGTTTTTT; CDR3 protein: CASGLLAVTGELFF
CDR3 length: 15; clone size: once; D gene: -; V gene: TRBV2; J gene: TRBJ2-7; CDR3 DNA: TGTGCCAGCAGTGTCGACTTCGGGGGCTCCTACGAGCAGTACTTC; CDR3 protein: CASSVDFGGSYEQYF
CDR3 length: 13; clone size: -; D gene: -; V gene: TRBV4-3; J gene: TRBJ1-1; CDR3 DNA: TGCGCCAGCAGCGTAAGCACAGGAACTGAAGCTTTCTTT; CDR3 protein: CASSVSTGTEAFF
CDR3 length: 15; clone size: -; D gene: -; V gene: TRBV4-1; J gene: TRBJ1-5; CDR3 DNA: TGCGCCAGCAGCCAAGTTTCAGATAGCAATCAGCCCCAGCATTTT; CDR3 protein: CASSQVSDSNQPQHF
CDR3 length: 15; clone size: -; D gene: -; V gene: TRBV5-1; J gene: TRBJ2-2; CDR3 DNA: TGCGCCAGCAGCAGCCACAGGGCCCACACCGGGGAGCTGTTTTTT; CDR3 protein: CASSSHRAHTGELFF
CDR3 length: 14; clone size: -; D gene: TRBD2; V gene: TRBV5-1; J gene: TRBJ2-1; CDR3 DNA: TGCGCCAGCGCAGCGGGACCGTCGGGCAATGAGCAGTTCTTC; CDR3 protein: CASAAGPSGNEQFF
CDR3 length: 13; clone size: -; D gene: -; V gene: TRBV5-4; J gene: TRBJ2-1; CDR3 DNA: TGTGCCAGCAGCTTGGTAGGGGCCAATGAGCAGTTCTTC; CDR3 protein: CASSLVGANEQFF
CDR3 length: 13; clone size: -; D gene: -; V gene: TRBV27; J gene: TRBJ2-7; CDR3 DNA: TGTGCCAGCAGTTTAGGCGGGGCTCGAGAGCAGTACTTC; CDR3 protein: CASSLGGAREQYF
CDR3 length: 18; clone size: -; D gene: TRBD1; V gene: TRBV5-1; J gene: TRBJ1-1; CDR3 DNA: TGCGCCAGCAGCGCACCGGGACAGGGCGTCTTCATGAACACTGAAGCTTTCTTT; CDR3 protein: CASSAPGQGVFMNTEAFF
CDR3 length: 12; clone size: -; D gene: -; V gene: TRBV7-3; J gene: TRBJ2-1; CDR3 DNA: TGTGCCAGCAGCCAACAGTCCAATGAGCAGTTCTTC; CDR3 protein: CASSQQSNEQFF
CDR3 length: 14; clone size: -; D gene: -; V gene: TRBV7-9; J gene: TRBJ2-3; CDR3 DNA: TGTGCCAGCAGCTTAGTTCACAGCTCAGATACGCAGTATTTT; CDR3 protein: CASSLVHSSDTQYF
CDR3 length: 13; clone size: -; D gene: -; V gene: TRBV29-1; J gene: TRBJ2-3; CDR3 DNA: TGCAGCGTGGGGTCTAGCGGCACAGATACGCAGTATTTT; CDR3 protein: CSVGSSGTDTQYF
CDR3 length: 17; clone size: -; D gene: TRBD1; V gene: TRBV4-1; J gene: TRBJ2-1; CDR3 DNA: TGCGCCAGCAGCCAACACCGGACAGGGAAGAACTACAATGAGCAGTTCTTC; CDR3 protein: CASSQHRTGKNYNEQFF
CDR3 length: 15; clone size: -; D gene: -; V gene: TRBV11-2; J gene: TRBJ2-7; CDR3 DNA: TGTGCCAGCAGCTTAGCTCCGGAGCGAGGGTACGAGCAGTACTTC; CDR3 protein: CASSLAPERGYEQYF
CDR3 length: 15; clone size: -; D gene: -; V gene: TRBV10-3; J gene: TRBJ2-1; CDR3 DNA: TGTGCCATCAGCAAGGACGGGAGCTCCTACAATGAGCAGTTCTTC; CDR3 protein: CAISKDGSSYNEQFF
CDR3 length: 16; clone size: once; D gene: -; V gene: TRBV28; J gene: TRBJ2-2; CDR3 DNA: TGTGCCAGCAGTTTGCTTAGTGGGGGCTACACCGGGGAGCTGTTTTTT; CDR3 protein: CASSLLSGGYTGELFF